These 2 T cell receptor beta chains originate from one sample sequenced in a study of OX40 agonist ivuxolimab in advanced cancers. Generated by immunoSEQ multiplex PCR, the TCRdb table keeps only in-frame clones and is missing some. Of 70,000 to 95,000 clones detected, about 90% appear once; the ten largest clones hold 0.45% to 0.55%. This material consisted of CD4+ or CD8+ T cells sorted from blood, taken in a trial of the OX40 agonist ivuxolimab. Every receptor here comes from an adult with an advanced solid tumor such as melanoma, head and neck, liver or kidney cancer.

To note about this clone: Distinct nucleotide sequences in the sample also encode this CDR3. V gene TRBV30 combines with J gene TRBJ2-5; D could derive from TRBD1 or TRBD2 (5 bases each). Germline CDR1 and CDR2: GTSNPN and SVGIG (reference sequence). The germline V and J ends were trimmed by 2 bases and 5 bases, with 12 bases remaining between them. The CDR3 sequence is 13 residues long. CDR3 protein: CAWSRDAGETQYF. CDR3 nucleotides: TGTGCCTGGAGTAGGGACGCAGGGGAGACCCAGTACTTC.

V gene TRBV5-4 combines with J gene TRBJ2-5, with D possibly TRBD2 on 6 matching bases. Deletions cut 5 bases from V and 5 bases from J, with 16 bases between. The CDR3 has 14 residues. Germline V gives CDR1 SGHNT, CDR2 YYREEE (reference sequence). The CDR3 coding sequence is TGTGCCAGCAGTCCCCGGAGGGCCTCGGAGACCCAGTACTTC. Its protein product is CASSPRRASETQYF.